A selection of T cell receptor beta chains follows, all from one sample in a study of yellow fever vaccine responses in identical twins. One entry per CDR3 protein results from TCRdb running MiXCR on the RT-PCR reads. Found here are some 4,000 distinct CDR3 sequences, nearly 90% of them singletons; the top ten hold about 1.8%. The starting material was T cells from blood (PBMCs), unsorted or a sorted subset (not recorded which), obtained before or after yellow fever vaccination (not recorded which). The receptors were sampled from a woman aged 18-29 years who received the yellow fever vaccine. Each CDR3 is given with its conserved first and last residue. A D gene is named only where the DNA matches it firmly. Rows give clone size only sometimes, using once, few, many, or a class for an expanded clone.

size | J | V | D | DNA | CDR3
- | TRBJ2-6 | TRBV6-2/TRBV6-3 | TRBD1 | TGTGCCAGCGGTACAGGGGACGGGGCCAACGTCCTGACTTTC | CASGTGDGANVLTF
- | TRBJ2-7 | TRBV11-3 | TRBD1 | TGTGCCAGCAGCCCCCGGACAGGGGGCCACGAGCAGTACTTC | CASSPRTGGHEQYF
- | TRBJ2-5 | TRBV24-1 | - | TGTGCCACCAGTGATTTGGGGGAGACCCAGTACTTC | CATSDLGETQYF
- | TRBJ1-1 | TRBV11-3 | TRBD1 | TGTGCCAGCAACCATATAAGACAGGGTCCTGAAGCTTTCTTT | CASNHIRQGPEAFF
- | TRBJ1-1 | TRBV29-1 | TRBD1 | TGCAGCTCCTTCCTCGGGACAGGGGACACTGAAGCTTTCTTT | CSSFLGTGDTEAFF
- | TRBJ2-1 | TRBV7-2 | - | TGTGCCAGCAGCTTATGGCCTGAGCAGTTCTTC | CASSLWPEQFF
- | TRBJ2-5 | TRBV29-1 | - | TGCAGCGTTCCATTCCGGGAGACCCAGTACTTC | CSVPFRETQYF
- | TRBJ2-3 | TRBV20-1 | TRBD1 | TGCAGTGCTCCGGACAGGGAGACAGATACGCAGTATTTT | CSAPDRETDTQYF
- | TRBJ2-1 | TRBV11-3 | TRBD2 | TGTGCCAGCAGCTCTGGACTAGCGCCCTACAATGAGCAGTTCTTC | CASSSGLAPYNEQFF
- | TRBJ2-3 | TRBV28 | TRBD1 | TGTGCCAGCAGCCGCCCGGGACAGCCCGGCGCAGATACGCAGTATTTT | CASSRPGQPGADTQYF
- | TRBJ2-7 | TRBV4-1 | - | TGCGCCAGCAGCCAAGGCATGGGGAACGAGCAGTACTTC | CASSQGMGNEQYF
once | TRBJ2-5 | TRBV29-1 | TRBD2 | TGCAGCGCATCAATCGGGGGGCAAGAGACCCAGTACTTC | CSASIGGQETQYF
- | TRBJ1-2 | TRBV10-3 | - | TGTGCCATCAGTGAGGACAATTGGGGCTACACCTTC | CAISEDNWGYTF
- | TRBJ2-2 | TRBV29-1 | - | TGCAGCGTTGAAGGGAACACCGGGGAGCTGTTTTTT | CSVEGNTGELFF
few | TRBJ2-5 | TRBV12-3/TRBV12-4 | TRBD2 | TGTGCCAGCAGTCCCGCCGGTCCGGGGGGGGCTGAGACCCAGTACTTC | CASSPAGPGGAETQYF
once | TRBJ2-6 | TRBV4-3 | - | TGCGCCAGCAGCCCAGGTGGGGGGCCTGGGGCCAACGTCCTGACTTTC | CASSPGGGPGANVLTF
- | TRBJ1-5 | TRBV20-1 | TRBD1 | TGCAGTGCTGGGGAACAGGGGGCGCGTCTCCATCAGCCCCAGCATTTT | CSAGEQGARLHQPQHF
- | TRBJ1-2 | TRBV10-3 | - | TGTGCCATCAGTGAGGGACAGAAAAATCCGGGGGCGTATGGCTACACCTTC | CAISEGQKNPGAYGYTF
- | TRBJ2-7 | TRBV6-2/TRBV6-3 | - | TGTGCCAGCAAACAGGGCGCTTACGAGCAGTACTTC | CASKQGAYEQYF
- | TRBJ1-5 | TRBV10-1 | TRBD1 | TGCGCCAGCAGTGGGGACAGGAGGGAGCCCCAGCATTTT | CASSGDRREPQHF
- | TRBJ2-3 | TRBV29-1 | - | TGCAGCGTTGTCCCAGGGATCACAGATACGCAGTATTTT | CSVVPGITDTQYF
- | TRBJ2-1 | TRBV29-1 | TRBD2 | TGCAGCGTTGATCCCTTAGCGGGAGGGACTGAGCAGTTCTTC | CSVDPLAGGTEQFF
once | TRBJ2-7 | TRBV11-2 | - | TGTGCCAGCAGCTTAGTATCAAGGGGTGGGAACGAGCAGTACTTC | CASSLVSRGGNEQYF
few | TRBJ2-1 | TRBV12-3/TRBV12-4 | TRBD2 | TGTGCCAGCAGCCTGGGACTAGAGCAGTTCTTC | CASSLGLEQFF
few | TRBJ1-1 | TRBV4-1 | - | TGCGCCAGCAGCCAATCCGAACCGGGAACACCTGAAGCTTTCTTT | CASSQSEPGTPEAFF
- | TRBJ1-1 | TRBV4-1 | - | TGCGCCAGCAGCCAAGTTTTAGGTTTCAGCCCTGAAGCTTTCTTT | CASSQVLGFSPEAFF
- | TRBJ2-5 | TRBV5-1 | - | TGCGCCAGCAGCTCCCCGCCGACCCAGTACTTC | CASSSPPTQYF
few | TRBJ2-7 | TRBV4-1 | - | TGCGCCAGCAGCCAAAGAGGCCCCTACGAGCAGTACTTC | CASSQRGPYEQYF
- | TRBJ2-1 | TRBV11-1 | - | TGTGCCAGCAGCTTAGCGGGATCCAGCAATGAGCAGTTCTTC | CASSLAGSSNEQFF
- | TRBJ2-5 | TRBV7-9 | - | TGTGCCAGCAGCTTATTTTCAGGTCAAGAGACCCAGTACTTC | CASSLFSGQETQYF
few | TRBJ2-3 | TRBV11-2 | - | TGTGCCAGCAGCACACCAGGGTCGGAACGGTCAGATACGCAGTATTTT | CASSTPGSERSDTQYF
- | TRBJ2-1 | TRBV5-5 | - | TGTGCCAGCAGCCCCACCGGGACCCACTACAATGAGCAGTTCTTC | CASSPTGTHYNEQFF
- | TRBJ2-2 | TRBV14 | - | TGTGCCAGCAGCCAAGTTTTGTACACCGGGGAGCTGTTTTTT | CASSQVLYTGELFF